The next 32 T cell receptor beta chains were all read from a single sample in a study of blood T cell repertoires in COVID-19. Clones were read by immunoSEQ multiplex PCR, and TCRdb kept only the in-frame ones, dropping some. The sample lists about 73,000 clones, about 91% occurring once. Sequences were obtained from peripheral blood. These receptors were taken from a man at least 80 years old with acute or convalescent COVID-19.

V is TRBV12-3 or TRBV12-4 and J is TRBJ1-2; no firm D call. With 3 bases removed from V and 12 bases from J, the gap between germline ends came to 14 bases. The CDR3 is 12 amino acids. In nucleotides, the CDR3 is TGTGCCAGCAGTTTGGAATTGGGAGGTCACACCTTC. It yields the protein CASSLELGGHTF.

This clone has only a few counts. The J gene is TRBJ1-6, the V gene TRBV3-1 (or the pseudogene TRBV3-2); 9 bases map to TRBD1. This CDR3 comprises 15 residues. Germline loops: CDR1 LGHDT, CDR2 YNNKEL (reference sequence). J was trimmed by 7 bases and V by 4 bases; bases with no gene match: 5. CDR3 amino acids: CASSPTGGNNSPLHF. CDR3 in DNA: TGTGCCAGCAGCCCCACAGGGGGCAACAATTCACCCCTCCACTTT.

The chain recombines TRBV7-6 with TRBJ1-5; D is unclear. Trimming shortened V by 4 bases and J by 5 bases, and 9 bases separated the two germline ends. This CDR3 is 13 amino acids long. The germline CDR1 and CDR2 sequences are SGHVS and FNYEAQ. CDR3 in amino acids: CASSSGLHQPQHF. CDR3 bases: TGTGCCAGCAGCTCGGGTCTACATCAGCCCCAGCATTTT.

This clone has just a few counts. The V call is TRBV5-1, the J call TRBJ1-1; D ambiguous. CDR3 length: 14 amino acids. V was trimmed by 5 bases and J by 1 base, leaving 12 bases between them. Germline values: CDR1 SGHRS, CDR2 YFSETQ. The CDR3 bases are TGCGCCAGCAGGCTGGACTGGGGGAACACTGAAGCTTTCTTT. It is translated as CASRLDWGNTEAFF.

This clone was counted a single time. The rearrangement joins TRBV9 to TRBJ2-1; the match to TRBD1 covers 8 bases. Germline CDR1 and CDR2: SGDLS and YYNGEE. V gave up 4 bases and J gave up 3 bases; unmatched junction bases: 6. The CDR3 contains 15 residues. The CDR3, as DNA: TGTGCCAGCAGCCGGACAGGGAGTTACTACAATGAGCAGTTCTTC. Its translation is CASSRTGSYYNEQFF.

The chain joins TRBV4-1 to TRBJ1-1; no reliable D call. CDR1 and CDR2 from the germline V gene are MGHRA and YSYEKL. The CDR3 consists of 14 residues. V lost 6 bases and J lost 1, with 12 bases in between. This CDR3 reads CASRLIGENTEAFF. CDR3 DNA sequence: TGCGCCAGCAGGCTAATCGGAGAGAACACTGAAGCTTTCTTT.

This rearrangement joins TRBV5-5 to TRBJ2-1; TRBD2 matches at 7 bases. Germline lookup yields CDR1 SGHKS and CDR2 YYEKEE (reference sequence). This CDR3 comprises 15 residues. Unmatched junction bases numbered 5, after V lost 1 base and J lost 4 bases. CDR3 sequence reads: CASSLSLAAYNEQFF. In DNA form, the CDR3 reads TGTGCCAGCAGCTTGAGTCTAGCGGCGTACAATGAGCAGTTCTTC. Variable domain in full (rest from reference TRBV5-5 and TRBJ2-1): DAGVTQSPTHLIKTRGQQVTLRCSPISGHKSVSWYQQVLGQGPQFIFQYYEKEERGRGNFPDRFSARQFPNYSSELNVNALLLGDSALYLCASSLSLAAYNEQFFGPGTRLTVL.

The chain couples TRBV18 to TRBJ1-1; no firm D call. The germline V gene has CDR1 KGHSH and CDR2 LQKENI. There are 13 residues in the CDR3. V lost 5 bases and J lost 0, with 7 bases in between. Here the CDR3 DNA reads TGTGCCAGCTCAGACACCTTGAACACTGAAGCTTTCTTT. The encoded protein is CASSDTLNTEAFF. The complete variable domain, with remaining parts taken from reference TRBV18 and TRBJ1-1, reads NAGVMQNPRHLVRRRGQEARLRCSPMKGHSHVYWYRQLPEEGLKFMVYLQKENIIDESGMPKERFSAEFPKEGPSILRIQQVVRGDSAAYFCASSDTLNTEAFFGQGTRLTVV.

J is TRBJ1-5 and V is TRBV2; D not certain. The CDR3 runs 13 residues. CDR1 SNHLY and CDR2 FYNNEI come from the germline V gene. V was clipped by 4 bases and J by 5 bases, with 9 bases between them. Here the CDR3 reads CASSAQRYQPQHF. CDR3 nucleotides: TGTGCCAGCAGTGCGCAGCGCTATCAGCCCCAGCATTTT. The entire variable domain, with the rest obtained from reference TRBV2 and TRBJ1-5, is as follows: EPEVTQTPSHQVTQMGQEVILRCVPISNHLYFYWYRQILGQKVEFLVSFYNNEISEKSEIFDDQFSVERPDGSNFTLKIRSTKLEDSAMYFCASSAQRYQPQHFGDGTRLSIL.

V usage is TRBV18 and J usage is TRBJ1-1, with 8 bases aligning to TRBD1. Losses at the gene ends were 5 bases for V and 1 base for J; bases not matched to a gene: 15. Germline V gene lookup returns CDR1 KGHSH and CDR2 LQKENI. This CDR3 spans 18 amino acids. CDR3 coding DNA: TGTGCCAGCTCAAGGGCTGGACAGGGCGTAACGCGGAACACTGAAGCTTTCTTT. It is translated as CASSRAGQGVTRNTEAFF.

V and J are TRBV18 and TRBJ1-1, with D hard to call. This CDR3 has 14 amino acids. With 6 bases removed from V and 3 bases from J, the gap between germline ends came to 14 bases. Germline values: CDR1 KGHSH, CDR2 LQKENI. The CDR3 nucleotides read TGTGCCAGCTCTCCGGGTTCCGTGGACACTGAAGCTTTCTTT. Translating it yields CASSPGSVDTEAFF.

This chain joins TRBV5-8 and TRBJ1-1; unclear D gene. This CDR3 spans 13 amino acids. Germline-derived CDR1 and CDR2 are SGHTS and YDEGEE. With 2 bases removed from V and 7 bases from J, the gap between germline ends came to 12 bases. CDR3 DNA sequence: TGTGCCAGCAGCTTAATGCGGAGAAATGAAGCTTTCTTT. Amino acids: CASSLMRRNEAFF.

The genes are TRBV18 and TRBJ1-1; D may be TRBD1 (6 bases). Between the trimmed V and J ends, which lost 3 bases and 5 bases, there was a span of 13 bases. CDR1 and CDR2 from the germline V gene are KGHSH and LQKENI. The CDR3 has 14 amino acids. The CDR3 nucleotides are TGTGCCAGCTCACCTACCACAGGGCTTACTGAAGCTTTCTTT. Protein: CASSPTTGLTEAFF.

The chain uses TRBV19 and TRBJ1-4, with 7 bases that match TRBD1. The germline V gene encodes CDR1 LNHDA and CDR2 SQIVND (reference sequence). The CDR3 loop spans 15 amino acids. With 5 bases clipped from V and 5 bases from J, the junction kept 8 bases outside the gene matches. The CDR3 spells CASSLTWDSNEKLFF. The CDR3 DNA reads TGTGCCAGTAGTCTAACCTGGGACAGCAATGAAAAACTGTTTTTT. The complete variable domain, with remaining parts taken from reference TRBV19 and TRBJ1-4, reads DGGITQSPKYLFRKEGQNVTLSCEQNLNHDAMYWYRQDPGQGLRLIYYSQIVNDFQKGDIAEGYSVSREKKESFPLTVTSAQKNPTAFYLCASSLTWDSNEKLFFGSGTQLSVL.

The chain is built from TRBV6-4 and TRBJ2-1, with 8 bases matching TRBD2. This CDR3 spans 18 amino acids. V dropped 0 bases and J dropped 1; count of bases not matched to a gene: 8. Germline V gene data show CDR1 as MRHNA and CDR2 as SNTAGT. CDR3 coding DNA: TGTGCCAGCAGTGACTCTTTCTCCCAGCGGGGGTCCTACAATGAGCAGTTCTTC. Protein: CASSDSFSQRGSYNEQFF.

The chain recombines TRBV18 with TRBJ1-5, with D possibly TRBD1 on 5 matching bases. Germline V gene data show CDR1 as KGHSH and CDR2 as LQKENI. V was cut by 3 bases and J by 6 bases, with 15 bases left in between. This CDR3 is built from 15 residues. CDR3 in DNA: TGTGCCAGCTCACCCTCAGGGATAGGGCCTCAGCCCCAGCATTTT. Translated: CASSPSGIGPQPQHF.

This clone was picked up one time. The CDR3 coding sequence is TGCGCCAGCAGCTCCGGGACAGGGACAGATACGCAGTATTTT. Protein: CASSSGTGTDTQYF. The chain couples TRBV5-1 to TRBJ2-3; 9 bases are shared with TRBD1. The CDR3 contains 14 residues. Germline V gives CDR1 SGHRS, CDR2 YFSETQ. J was trimmed by 3 bases and V by 3 bases; bases with no gene match: 2. Using reference TRBV5-1 and TRBJ2-3 for the parts outside the CDR3, the full variable domain is KAGVTQTPRYLIKTRGQQVTLSCSPISGHRSVSWYQQTPGQGLQFLFEYFSETQRNKGNFPGRFSGRQFSNSRSEMNVSTLELGDSALYLCASSSGTGTDTQYFGPGTRLTVL.

For the CDR3, the DNA is TGTGCCAGCAGCCCCCGGACTAGCGGGACTGCCGGGGAGCTGTTTTTT. This gives the protein CASSPRTSGTAGELFF. The rearrangement links TRBV9 to TRBJ2-2; 12 bases are shared with TRBD2. CDR3 length: 16 residues. Germline trimming cut 4 bases from V and 6 bases from J; bases unmatched to any gene: 7. Germline CDR1 and CDR2: SGDLS and YYNGEE.

In this sample, this clone turned up once. V gene TRBV19 combines with J gene TRBJ2-1; D is undetermined. The CDR3 covers 16 residues. Deletions cut 5 bases from V and 0 bases from J, with 14 bases between. Germline V gene lookup returns CDR1 LNHDA and CDR2 SQIVND (reference sequence). The CDR3 region has the DNA TGTGCCAGTAGTCCCCATCCTCGGAGCTCCTACAATGAGCAGTTCTTC. It specifies CASSPHPRSSYNEQFF.

This clone was seen once. This sequence joins TRBV9 and TRBJ1-5; TRBD1 aligns across 9 bases. Trimming at V came to 3 bases and at J to 9 bases, leaving 10 bases not matched to a gene. The CDR3 extends over 15 amino acids. Per germline, CDR1 SGDLS and CDR2 YYNGEE. The CDR3 loop reads CASSAEPGQGWPQHF. The CDR3 DNA reads as TGTGCCAGCAGCGCAGAGCCGGGACAGGGTTGGCCCCAGCATTTT.

The chain uses TRBV29-1 and TRBJ2-1; a possible D gene is TRBD1 (6 bases). The V gene lost 5 bases and the J gene lost 1 base, with 9 bases spanning the gap. Looked up from germline, CDR1 is SQVTM and CDR2 is ANQGSEA. The CDR3 runs to 13 residues. The CDR3 DNA is TGCAGCGTTCCGGACAGTTCCTACAATGAGCAGTTCTTC. Translated, it gives CSVPDSSYNEQFF.

This chain connects TRBV9 to TRBJ2-1, with D perhaps TRBD2 (6 bases). Trimming pared 0 bases from V and 0 bases from J, leaving 10 bases between. This CDR3 spans 16 amino acids. The germline V gene encodes CDR1 SGDLS and CDR2 YYNGEE. CDR3 sequence reads: CASSVVTSYSYNEQFF. The CDR3 DNA sequence: TGTGCCAGCAGCGTAGTTACTAGCTACTCCTACAATGAGCAGTTCTTC.

The CDR3, as DNA: TGTGCCACCTCAGGGCATCGCTATGGCTACACCTTC. The encoded protein is CATSGHRYGYTF. The genes are TRBV3-1 (or the pseudogene TRBV3-2) and TRBJ1-2; D is possibly TRBD1 (5 bases). CDR1 is LGHDT and CDR2 is YNNKEL in the germline V gene (reference sequence). The CDR3 totals 12 residues. Trimming stripped 10 bases from V and 4 bases from J, with 13 bases between.

The V and J genes are TRBV6-4 and TRBJ2-3; 11 positions match TRBD2. The ends lost 2 bases at V and 6 bases at J; junction bases unmatched: 10. The CDR3 has 17 amino acids. Per germline, CDR1 MRHNA and CDR2 SNTAGT. In nucleotides, the CDR3 is TGTGCCAGCAGTGACACATCTACTAGCGGGGGAAGGGATACGCAGTATTTT. As protein: CASSDTSTSGGRDTQYF.

The V and J genes are TRBV7-9 and TRBJ1-1; 9 nucleotides agree with TRBD1. Germline V gene data show CDR1 as SEHNR and CDR2 as FQNEAQ (reference sequence). V was clipped by 5 bases and J by 5 bases; unmatched bases: 9. This CDR3 region has 15 residues. CDR3: CASSPGTGRETEAFF. CDR3 nucleotides: TGTGCCAGCAGCCCAGGGACAGGGAGGGAGACTGAAGCTTTCTTT.

This CDR3 is CASSLYVNTEAFF. As DNA, the CDR3 is TGTGCCAGCAGCTTATATGTGAACACTGAAGCTTTCTTT. This chain joins TRBV11-3 and TRBJ1-1; D is unclear. The CDR3 contains 13 residues. Trimming pared 2 bases from V and 0 bases from J, leaving 4 bases between. CDR1 and CDR2 (germline): SGHNT, YENEEA.

The genes are TRBV10-2 and TRBJ2-5; 8 bases line up with TRBD1. Losses at the gene ends were 5 bases for V and 5 bases for J; bases not matched to a gene: 4. CDR1 and CDR2 (germline): WSHSY, SAAADI. The CDR3 loop spans 13 amino acids. CDR3 sequence reads: CASSKNRGETQYF. The CDR3 coding sequence is TGCGCCAGCAGTAAAAACAGGGGGGAGACCCAGTACTTC.

The chain joins TRBV14 to TRBJ1-4, with 9 bases lining up with TRBD1. Trimming removed 4 bases from V and 2 bases from J; junction bases left unmatched: 2. The CDR3 is made up of 15 amino acids. Germline V gene data show CDR1 as SGHDN and CDR2 as FVKESK. CDR3 region: CASSRTGGTNEKLFF. The CDR3 region has the DNA TGTGCCAGCAGCCGAACAGGGGGCACTAATGAAAAACTGTTTTTT.

The rearrangement uses TRBV7-6 and TRBJ2-3, with 14 bases identical to TRBD2. V trimming: 5 bases; J trimming: 5 bases; junction bases outside the gene matches: 6. The germline V gene encodes CDR1 SGHVS and CDR2 FNYEAQ. The CDR3 runs to 16 residues. The CDR3 is CASSPGLAGGIDTQYF. CDR3 bases: TGTGCCAGCAGCCCCGGACTAGCGGGAGGTATAGATACGCAGTATTTT.

J is TRBJ2-2 and V is TRBV7-3, with TRBD2 matching 12 bases. J was trimmed by 0 bases and V by 5 bases; bases with no gene match: 7. This CDR3 is 18 amino acids long. In germline, CDR1 is SGHTA, CDR2 FQGTGA. This chain's CDR3 is CASSLTSGGPPNTGELFF. The CDR3 DNA follows: TGTGCCAGCAGCCTTACTAGCGGGGGGCCGCCGAACACCGGGGAGCTGTTTTTT.

The chain links TRBV7-9 to TRBJ2-2, with no clear D. This CDR3 spans 13 amino acids. V dropped 2 bases and J dropped 2 bases, with 3 bases sitting between them. Per the germline V gene, CDR1 is SEHNR and CDR2 is FQNEAQ (reference sequence). CDR3 sequence (DNA): TGTGCCAGCAGCTTATCTAACACCGGGGAGCTGTTTTTT. Amino acid sequence: CASSLSNTGELFF.

A word on this clone: Germline is not matched at one junction end, which may reflect a read error. V is TRBV5-8 and J is TRBJ1-3; no firm D call. This CDR3 is 15 amino acids long. CDR1 is SGHTS and CDR2 is YDEGEE in the germline V gene. CDR3 protein: CASRLAQFSGNTIYF. CDR3 sequence (DNA): TGTGCCAGCAGATTGGCACAGTTCTCTGGAAACACCATATATTTT.